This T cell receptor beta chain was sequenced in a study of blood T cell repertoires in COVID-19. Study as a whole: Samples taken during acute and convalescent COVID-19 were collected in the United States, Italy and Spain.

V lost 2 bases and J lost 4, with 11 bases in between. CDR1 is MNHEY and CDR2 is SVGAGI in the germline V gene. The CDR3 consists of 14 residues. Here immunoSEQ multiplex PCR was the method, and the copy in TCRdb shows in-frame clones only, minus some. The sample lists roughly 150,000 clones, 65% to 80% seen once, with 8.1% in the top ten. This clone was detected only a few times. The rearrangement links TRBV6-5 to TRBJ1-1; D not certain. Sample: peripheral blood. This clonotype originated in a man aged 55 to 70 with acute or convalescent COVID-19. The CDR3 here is CASSYGGRLTEAFF. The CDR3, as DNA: TGTGCCAGCAGTTACGGAGGGAGGCTCACTGAAGCTTTCTTT.